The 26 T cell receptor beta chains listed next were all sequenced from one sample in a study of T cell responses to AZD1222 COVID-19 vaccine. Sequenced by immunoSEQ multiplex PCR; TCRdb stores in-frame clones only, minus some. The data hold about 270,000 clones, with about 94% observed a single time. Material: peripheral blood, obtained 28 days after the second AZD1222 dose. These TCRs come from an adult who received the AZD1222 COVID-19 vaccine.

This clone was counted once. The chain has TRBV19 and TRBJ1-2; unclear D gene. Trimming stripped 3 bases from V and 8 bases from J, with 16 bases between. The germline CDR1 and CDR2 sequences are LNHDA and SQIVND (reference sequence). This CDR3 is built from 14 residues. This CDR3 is CASSIGDPLGGYTF. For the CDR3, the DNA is TGTGCCAGTAGTATCGGCGACCCACTGGGAGGCTACACCTTC.

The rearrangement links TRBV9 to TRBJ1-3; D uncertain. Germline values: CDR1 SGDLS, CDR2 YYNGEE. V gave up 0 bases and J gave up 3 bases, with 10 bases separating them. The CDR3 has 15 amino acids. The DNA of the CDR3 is TGTGCCAGCAGCGTAGACCCAGTGGATGGAAACACCATATATTTT. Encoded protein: CASSVDPVDGNTIYF.

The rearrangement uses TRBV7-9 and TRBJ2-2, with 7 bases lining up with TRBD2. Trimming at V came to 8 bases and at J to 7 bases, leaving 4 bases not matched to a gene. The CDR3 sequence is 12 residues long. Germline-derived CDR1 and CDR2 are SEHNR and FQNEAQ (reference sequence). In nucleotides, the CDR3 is TGTGCCAGCCTCCTAGCGGTCGGGGAGCTGTTTTTT. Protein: CASLLAVGELFF.

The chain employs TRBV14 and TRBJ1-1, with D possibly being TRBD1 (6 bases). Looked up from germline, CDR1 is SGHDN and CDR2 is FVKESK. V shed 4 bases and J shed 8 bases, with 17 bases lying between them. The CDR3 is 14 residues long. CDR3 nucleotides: TGTGCCAGCAGCCTCCTAAGGGGCACAGGGGAAGCTTTCTTT. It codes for CASSLLRGTGEAFF.

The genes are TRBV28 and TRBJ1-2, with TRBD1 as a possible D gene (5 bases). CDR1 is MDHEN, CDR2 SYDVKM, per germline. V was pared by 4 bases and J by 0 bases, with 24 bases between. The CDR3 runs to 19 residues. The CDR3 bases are TGTGCCAGCAGTTCCCTATCGCCCCCGGGGAGGGGACCTAACTATGGCTACACCTTC. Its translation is CASSSLSPPGRGPNYGYTF.

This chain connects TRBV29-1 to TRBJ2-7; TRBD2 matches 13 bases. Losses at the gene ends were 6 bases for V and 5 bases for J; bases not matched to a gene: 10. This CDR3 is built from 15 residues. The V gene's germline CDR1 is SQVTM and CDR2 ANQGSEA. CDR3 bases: TGCAGCGTGGGATGGACTAGCGGGAGTCTAGACGAGCAGTACTTC. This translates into CSVGWTSGSLDEQYF.

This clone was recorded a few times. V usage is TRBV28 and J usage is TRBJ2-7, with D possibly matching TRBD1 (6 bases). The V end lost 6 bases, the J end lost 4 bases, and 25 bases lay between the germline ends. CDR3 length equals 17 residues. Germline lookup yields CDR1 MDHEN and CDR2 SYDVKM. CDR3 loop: CASRGNWADRTVYEQYF. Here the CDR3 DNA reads TGTGCCAGCAGGGGTAATTGGGCCGACAGGACGGTATACGAGCAGTACTTC.

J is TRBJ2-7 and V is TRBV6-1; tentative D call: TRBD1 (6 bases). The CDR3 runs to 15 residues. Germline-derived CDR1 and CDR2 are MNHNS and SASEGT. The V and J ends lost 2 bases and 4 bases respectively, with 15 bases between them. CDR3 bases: TGTGCCAGCAGTGAAATCACAGGGAAGGCGTACGAGCAGTACTTC. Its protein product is CASSEITGKAYEQYF.

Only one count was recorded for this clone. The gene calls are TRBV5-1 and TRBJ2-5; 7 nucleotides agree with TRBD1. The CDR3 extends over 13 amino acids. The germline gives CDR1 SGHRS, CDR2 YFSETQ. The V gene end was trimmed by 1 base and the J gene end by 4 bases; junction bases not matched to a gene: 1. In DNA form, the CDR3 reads TGCGCCAGCAGCTTGAACAGGGGAGAGACCCAGTACTTC. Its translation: CASSLNRGETQYF.

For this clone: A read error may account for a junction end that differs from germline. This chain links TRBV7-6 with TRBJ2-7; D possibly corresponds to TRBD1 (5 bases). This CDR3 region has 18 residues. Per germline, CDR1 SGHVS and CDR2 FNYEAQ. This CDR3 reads CASSLGDLHGPGPYEQYF. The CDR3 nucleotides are TGTGCCAGCAGTTTAGGGGATTTACACGGACCTGGTCCCTACGAGCAGTACTTC. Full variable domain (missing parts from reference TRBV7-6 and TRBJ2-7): GAGVSQSPRYKVTKRGQDVALRCDPISGHVSLYWYRQALGQGPEFLTYFNYEAQQDKSGLPNDRFSAERPEGSISTLTIQRTEQRDSAMYRCASSLGDLHGPGPYEQYFGPGTRLTVT.

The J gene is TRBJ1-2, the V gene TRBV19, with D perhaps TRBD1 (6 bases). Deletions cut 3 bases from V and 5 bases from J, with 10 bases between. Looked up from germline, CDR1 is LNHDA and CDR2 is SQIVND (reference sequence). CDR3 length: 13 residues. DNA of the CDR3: TGTGCCAGTAGTATCTCCGGACAGTATGGCTACACCTTC. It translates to CASSISGQYGYTF.

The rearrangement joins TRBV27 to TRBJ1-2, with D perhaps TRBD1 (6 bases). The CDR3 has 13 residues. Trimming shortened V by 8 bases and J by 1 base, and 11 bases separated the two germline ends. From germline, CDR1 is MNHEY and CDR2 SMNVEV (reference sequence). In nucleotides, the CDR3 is TGTGCCAGCCGGGGACATCTTAACTATGGCTACACCTTC. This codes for CASRGHLNYGYTF.

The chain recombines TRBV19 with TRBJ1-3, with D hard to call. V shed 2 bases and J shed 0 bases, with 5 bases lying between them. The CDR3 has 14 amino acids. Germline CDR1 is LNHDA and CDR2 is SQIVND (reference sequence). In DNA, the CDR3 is TGTGCCAGTAGTATAAGGATCTCTGGAAACACCATATATTTT. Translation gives CASSIRISGNTIYF.

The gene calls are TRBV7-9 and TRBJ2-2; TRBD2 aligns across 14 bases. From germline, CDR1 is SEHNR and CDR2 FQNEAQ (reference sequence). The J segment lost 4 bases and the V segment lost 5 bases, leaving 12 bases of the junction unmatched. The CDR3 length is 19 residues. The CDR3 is CASSAPRLAGGPSTGELFF. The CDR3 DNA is TGTGCCAGCAGCGCACCCAGACTAGCGGGGGGGCCAAGCACCGGGGAGCTGTTTTTT.

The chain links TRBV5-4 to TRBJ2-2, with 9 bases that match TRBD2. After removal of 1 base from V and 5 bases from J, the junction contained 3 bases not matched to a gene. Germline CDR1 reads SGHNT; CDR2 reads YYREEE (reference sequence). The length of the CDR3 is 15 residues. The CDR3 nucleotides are TGTGCCAGCAGCTTGAGTAGCGGGAGTACCGGGGAGCTGTTTTTT. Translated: CASSLSSGSTGELFF.

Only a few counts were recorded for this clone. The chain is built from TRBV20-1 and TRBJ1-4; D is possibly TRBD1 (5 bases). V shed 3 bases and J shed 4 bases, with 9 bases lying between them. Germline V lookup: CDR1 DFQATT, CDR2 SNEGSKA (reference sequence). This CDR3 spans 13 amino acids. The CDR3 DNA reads TGCAGTGCTAGTGGAGGGGATAATGAAAAACTGTTTTTT. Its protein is CSASGGDNEKLFF.

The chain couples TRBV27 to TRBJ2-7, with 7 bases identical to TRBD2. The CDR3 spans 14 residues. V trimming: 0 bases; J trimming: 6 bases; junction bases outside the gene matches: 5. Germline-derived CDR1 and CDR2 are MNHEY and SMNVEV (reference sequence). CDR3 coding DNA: TGTGCCAGCAGTTTATCCGGGGGGTCGGGCGAGCAGTACTTC. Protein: CASSLSGGSGEQYF.

The CDR3 DNA reads TGTGCCAGTAGTACGACAGGGATGGGCTACACCTTC. It is translated as CASSTTGMGYTF. The rearrangement links TRBV19 to TRBJ1-2; 7 bases agree with TRBD1. J was trimmed by 8 bases and V by 4 bases; bases with no gene match: 4. CDR1 LNHDA and CDR2 SQIVND come from the germline V gene (reference sequence). The CDR3 has 12 residues.

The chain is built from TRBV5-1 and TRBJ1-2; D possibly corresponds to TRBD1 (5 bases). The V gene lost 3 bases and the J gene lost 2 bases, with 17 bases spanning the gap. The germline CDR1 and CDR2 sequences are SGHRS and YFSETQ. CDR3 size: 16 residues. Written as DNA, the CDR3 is TGCGCCAGCAGCTGGGGCGACAGACTAAAAAACTATGGCTACACCTTC. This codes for CASSWGDRLKNYGYTF.

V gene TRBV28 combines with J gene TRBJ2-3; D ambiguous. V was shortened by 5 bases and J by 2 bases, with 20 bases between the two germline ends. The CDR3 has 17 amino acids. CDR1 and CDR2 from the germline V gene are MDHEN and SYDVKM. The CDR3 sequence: CASSPATIFLVTDTQYF. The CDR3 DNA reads TGTGCCAGCAGTCCCGCAACTATTTTCCTCGTCACAGATACGCAGTATTTT.

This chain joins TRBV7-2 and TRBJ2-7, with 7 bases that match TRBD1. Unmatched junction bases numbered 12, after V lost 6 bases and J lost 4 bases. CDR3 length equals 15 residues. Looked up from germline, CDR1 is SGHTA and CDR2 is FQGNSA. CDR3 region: CASSPTGTALYEQYF. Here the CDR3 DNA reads TGTGCCAGCAGTCCCACCGGGACAGCATTATACGAGCAGTACTTC. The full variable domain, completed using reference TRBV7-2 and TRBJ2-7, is GAGVSQSPSNKVTEKGKDVELRCDPISGHTALYWYRQSLGQGLEFLIYFQGNSAPDKSGLPSDRFSAERTGGSVSTLTIQRTQQEDSAVYLCASSPTGTALYEQYFGPGTRLTVT.

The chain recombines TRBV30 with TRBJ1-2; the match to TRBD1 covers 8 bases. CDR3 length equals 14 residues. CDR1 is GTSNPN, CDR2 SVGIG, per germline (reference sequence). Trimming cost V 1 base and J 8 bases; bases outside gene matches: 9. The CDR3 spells CAWSGGRGPEGYTF. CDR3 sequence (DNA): TGTGCCTGGAGTGGAGGCAGGGGGCCGGAAGGCTACACCTTC.

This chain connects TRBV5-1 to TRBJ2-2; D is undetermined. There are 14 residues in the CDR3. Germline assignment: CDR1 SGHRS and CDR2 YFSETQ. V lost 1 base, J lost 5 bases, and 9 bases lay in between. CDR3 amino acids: CASSLLSLTGELFF. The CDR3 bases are TGCGCCAGCAGCTTGTTGTCTCTTACCGGGGAGCTGTTTTTT. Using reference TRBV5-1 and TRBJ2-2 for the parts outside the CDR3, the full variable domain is KAGVTQTPRYLIKTRGQQVTLSCSPISGHRSVSWYQQTPGQGLQFLFEYFSETQRNKGNFPGRFSGRQFSNSRSEMNVSTLELGDSALYLCASSLLSLTGELFFGEGSRLTVL.

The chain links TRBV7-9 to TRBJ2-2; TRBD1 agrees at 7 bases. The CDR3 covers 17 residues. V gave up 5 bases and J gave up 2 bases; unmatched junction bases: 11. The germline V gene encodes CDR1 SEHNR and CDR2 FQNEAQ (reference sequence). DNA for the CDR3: TGTGCCAGCAGCGCAGGCGCGCAGGGGGTAAACACCGGGGAGCTGTTTTTT. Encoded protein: CASSAGAQGVNTGELFF.

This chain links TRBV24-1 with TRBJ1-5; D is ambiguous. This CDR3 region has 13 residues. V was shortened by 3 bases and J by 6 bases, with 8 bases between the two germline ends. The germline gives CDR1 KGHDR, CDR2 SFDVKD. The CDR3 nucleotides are TGTGCCACCAGTGATAGGACTACTCAGCCCCAGCATTTT. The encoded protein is CATSDRTTQPQHF.

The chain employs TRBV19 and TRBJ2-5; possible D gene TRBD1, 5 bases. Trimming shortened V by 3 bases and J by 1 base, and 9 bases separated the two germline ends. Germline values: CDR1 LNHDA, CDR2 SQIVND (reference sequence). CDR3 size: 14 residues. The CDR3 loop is CASSILGLQETQYF. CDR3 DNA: TGTGCCAGTAGTATCCTGGGGCTCCAAGAGACCCAGTACTTC. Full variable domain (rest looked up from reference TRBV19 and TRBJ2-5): DGGITQSPKYLFRKEGQNVTLSCEQNLNHDAMYWYRQDPGQGLRLIYYSQIVNDFQKGDIAEGYSVSREKKESFPLTVTSAQKNPTAFYLCASSILGLQETQYFGPGTRLLVL.